The 26 T cell receptor beta chains listed next were all sequenced from one sample in a study of technical replicates of blood from a few donors. TCRdb keeps only in-frame clones here, not all; method: immunoSEQ multiplex PCR. This repertoire shows about 84,000 clones, 97% found once; its top ten account for 0.15% to 0.2%. Specimen: T cells isolated from PBMCs. Receptors originate from a human donor in good health.

This chain joins TRBV28 and TRBJ2-1, with 10 bases lining up with TRBD2. V shed 5 bases and J 4 bases; nucleotides not matched to a gene: 5. This CDR3 is 15 amino acids long. Per germline, CDR1 MDHEN and CDR2 SYDVKM. CDR3: CASSLLSGGYNEQFF. Here the CDR3 DNA reads TGTGCCAGCAGTCTCCTTAGCGGGGGGTACAATGAGCAGTTCTTC.

The J gene is TRBJ2-7, the V gene TRBV10-3; possibly TRBD2 for D (6 bases). CDR1 and CDR2 from the germline V gene are ENHRY and SYGVKD. The CDR3 length is 16 residues. The V and J ends lost 4 bases and 3 bases respectively, with 19 bases between them. The CDR3 DNA is TGTGCCATCAGTGCGGGGGACGTGTTATCAGACTACGAGCAGTACTTC. Translating it yields CAISAGDVLSDYEQYF.

This sequence joins TRBV25-1 and TRBJ2-4; tentative D call: TRBD2 (5 bases). The V gene lost 2 bases and the J gene lost 0 bases, with 8 bases spanning the gap. The V gene's germline CDR1 is MGHDK and CDR2 SYGVNS. This CDR3 comprises 15 residues. DNA for the CDR3: TGTGCCAGCAGTGAAGTTGGACTAGCCAAAAACATTCAGTACTTC. It is translated as CASSEVGLAKNIQYF. The full variable domain, rest sourced from reference TRBV25-1 and TRBJ2-4, is EADIYQTPRYLVIGTGKKITLECSQTMGHDKMYWYQQDPGMELHLIHYSYGVNSTEKGDLSSESTVSRIRTEHFPLTLESARPSHTSQYLCASSEVGLAKNIQYFGAGTRLSVL.

The chain employs TRBV27 and TRBJ1-2; possibly TRBD1 for D (6 bases). V lost 3 bases and J lost 8, with 13 bases in between. The CDR3 covers 13 residues. Germline V gives CDR1 MNHEY, CDR2 SMNVEV (reference sequence). In nucleotides, the CDR3 is TGTGCCAGCAGTTTTTCCAGGGGAGAGGGCTACACCTTC. This translates into CASSFSRGEGYTF.

The chain uses TRBV5-1 and TRBJ2-3, with a weak D call TRBD1 (6 bases). Germline V lookup: CDR1 SGHRS, CDR2 YFSETQ. This CDR3 comprises 13 residues. With 0 bases removed from V and 4 bases from J, the gap between germline ends came to 6 bases. The CDR3 here is CASSLEGADTQYF. The CDR3 DNA reads as TGCGCCAGCAGCTTGGAGGGGGCAGATACGCAGTATTTT.

V gene TRBV6-5 combines with J gene TRBJ1-3, with D unresolved. The CDR3 has 13 amino acids. CDR1 and CDR2 (germline): MNHEY, SVGAGI. The ends were cut back, 6 bases at V and 3 bases at J, with 9 bases in the middle. DNA of the CDR3: TGTGCCAGCAGGGCAGGCTTTGGAAACACCATATATTTT. Its protein product is CASRAGFGNTIYF.

This chain connects TRBV6-1 to TRBJ2-1; possibly TRBD1 for D (5 bases). CDR3 length equals 15 residues. Trimming stripped 1 base from V and 8 bases from J, with 15 bases between. Per the germline V gene, CDR1 is MNHNS and CDR2 is SASEGT. CDR3 sequence (DNA): TGTGCCAGCAGTGAAGTAATAACAGGTGCGGATGAGCAGTTCTTC. Translation: CASSEVITGADEQFF.

The V call is TRBV7-9, the J call TRBJ2-7; D is uncertain. The V gene lost 3 bases and the J gene lost 6 bases, with 12 bases spanning the gap. The CDR3 is 13 residues long. In germline, CDR1 is SEHNR, CDR2 FQNEAQ (reference sequence). CDR3 protein: CASSFPPMPEQYF. In DNA, the CDR3 is TGTGCCAGCAGCTTCCCTCCTATGCCCGAGCAGTACTTC.

The chain has TRBV5-4 and TRBJ2-4, with 9 bases aligning to TRBD1. Losses at the gene ends were 4 bases for V and 8 bases for J; bases not matched to a gene: 7. The CDR3 runs 14 residues. Germline V lookup: CDR1 SGHNT, CDR2 YYREEE (reference sequence). The CDR3 loop is CASSQYRGQDIQYF. The CDR3 nucleotides read TGTGCCAGCAGCCAGTACAGGGGGCAGGACATTCAGTACTTC. Drawing the rest from reference TRBV5-4 and TRBJ2-4, the complete variable domain is ETGVTQSPTHLIKTRGQQVTLRCSSQSGHNTVSWYQQALGQGPQFIFQYYREEENGRGNFPPRFSGLQFPNYSSELNVNALELDDSALYLCASSQYRGQDIQYFGAGTRLSVL.

The DNA of the CDR3 is TGCGCCAGCAGCCAACTTCTTGACAGGGCCACCCAGTACTTC. This codes for CASSQLLDRATQYF. The genes are TRBV4-1 and TRBJ2-5; 7 nucleotides align to TRBD1. This CDR3 region has 14 residues. Germline CDR1 is MGHRA and CDR2 is YSYEKL. The V gene end was trimmed by 2 bases and the J gene end by 8 bases; junction bases not matched to a gene: 8.

The V and J genes are TRBV18 and TRBJ1-5; D is uncertain. Per the germline V gene, CDR1 is KGHSH and CDR2 is LQKENI. V lost 4 bases to trimming and J lost 2 bases, with 12 bases between them. This CDR3 region has 15 residues. The CDR3 region is CASSQGSGGNQPQHF. For the CDR3, the DNA is TGTGCCAGCTCACAGGGATCCGGGGGCAATCAGCCCCAGCATTTT.

This clone appeared once. The J gene is TRBJ2-1, the V gene TRBV5-1, with 8 bases aligning to TRBD1. From germline, CDR1 is SGHRS and CDR2 YFSETQ. Losses at the gene ends were 5 bases for V and 8 bases for J; bases not matched to a gene: 9. There are 14 residues in the CDR3. CDR3 in amino acids: CASRWTGNQDEQFF. The CDR3 nucleotides are TGCGCCAGCAGGTGGACAGGGAATCAGGATGAGCAGTTCTTC.

The gene calls are TRBV5-1 and TRBJ2-1; the D gene is possibly TRBD2 (5 bases). Trimming pared 4 bases from V and 12 bases from J, leaving 11 bases between. CDR3 length equals 11 residues. Germline CDR1 SGHRS, CDR2 YFSETQ. The CDR3 reads CASSGEQTQFF. The CDR3, as DNA: TGCGCCAGCAGCGGGGAGCAGACGCAGTTCTTC.

CDR3: CASSPPPGEFGTDTQYF. The CDR3 DNA is TGTGCCAGCAGTCCCCCTCCAGGGGAGTTTGGCACAGATACGCAGTATTTT. This chain connects TRBV27 to TRBJ2-3, with D maybe TRBD1 (6 bases). Trimming removed 5 bases from V and 1 base from J, with 19 bases in between. The germline V gene has CDR1 MNHEY and CDR2 SMNVEV (reference sequence). The CDR3 sequence is 17 residues long.

The V gene is TRBV7-9, the J gene TRBJ2-7, with TRBD2 as a possible D gene (7 bases). V lost 1 base and J lost 1, with 17 bases in between. This CDR3 has 17 residues. The germline CDR1 and CDR2 sequences are SEHNR and FQNEAQ (reference sequence). In nucleotides, the CDR3 is TGTGCCAGCAGCTTAGGGTGGGGAGGGGGGAAATCCTACGAGCAGTACTTC. It specifies CASSLGWGGGKSYEQYF.

The chain has TRBV6-5 and TRBJ2-3; no definite D call. V was trimmed by 5 bases and J by 4 bases, leaving 13 bases between them. Looked up from germline, CDR1 is MNHEY and CDR2 is SVGAGI. The CDR3 length is 14 residues. CDR3 protein: CASSPRPQADTQYF. The CDR3 DNA reads TGTGCCAGCAGTCCCCGTCCTCAGGCAGATACGCAGTATTTT.

Only one count was recorded for this clone. The chain combines TRBV13 with TRBJ2-3; D gene ambiguous. The CDR3 is made up of 14 amino acids. V was shortened by 3 bases and J by 0 bases, with 7 bases between the two germline ends. The germline CDR1 and CDR2 sequences are PRHDT and FYEKMQ (reference sequence). CDR3 in amino acids: CASSLWSSTDTQYF. CDR3 bases: TGTGCCAGCAGCTTGTGGAGTAGCACAGATACGCAGTATTTT.

The sample holds one count of this clone. V gene TRBV10-2 combines with J gene TRBJ2-3, with D possibly TRBD1 on 6 matching bases. This CDR3 comprises 16 residues. V lost 3 bases and J 5 bases, leaving 18 bases between the germline ends. From germline, CDR1 is WSHSY and CDR2 SAAADI. The CDR3 sequence: CASSEGAFQQGDTQYF. CDR3 DNA sequence: TGCGCCAGCAGTGAAGGAGCTTTTCAACAGGGAGATACGCAGTATTTT.

This clone has only one observation. This chain connects TRBV7-3 to TRBJ2-1; D ambiguous. CDR3 length: 15 residues. Trimming removed 5 bases at V and 0 bases at J, with 11 bases between. CDR1 is SGHTA, CDR2 FQGTGA, per germline. This CDR3 reads CASSPYLVSYNEQFF. The CDR3, as DNA: TGTGCCAGCAGCCCCTATTTGGTCTCCTACAATGAGCAGTTCTTC.

CDR3 sequence (DNA): TGTGCCAGCACCACACTAGCGGCCACGAACACCGGGGAGCTGTTTTTT. It codes for CASTTLAATNTGELFF. V and J are TRBV5-6 and TRBJ2-2, with 8 bases identical to TRBD2. Germline V gene data show CDR1 as SGHDT and CDR2 as YYEEEE. Germline trimming cut 6 bases from V and 0 bases from J; bases unmatched to any gene: 7. This CDR3 region has 16 residues.

The chain links TRBV28 to TRBJ2-7; 10 bases are a match to TRBD2. CDR1 and CDR2 from the germline V gene are MDHEN and SYDVKM. The ends lost 7 bases at V and 5 bases at J; junction bases unmatched: 11. The CDR3 consists of 15 residues. CDR3 sequence reads: CASTPGAGGPHEQYF. The CDR3 nucleotides read TGTGCCAGCACACCCGGAGCGGGAGGGCCCCACGAGCAGTACTTC.

V is TRBV29-1 and J is TRBJ2-1; TRBD2 agrees at 10 bases. The CDR3 covers 12 residues. Per the germline V gene, CDR1 is SQVTM and CDR2 is ANQGSEA. The ends lost 7 bases at V and 8 bases at J; junction bases unmatched: 5. The DNA of the CDR3 is TGCAGCGCCGAAGGGACTAGCGATGAGCAGTTCTTC. It specifies CSAEGTSDEQFF.

The CDR3 protein is CASINGLGAYEQYF. CDR3 bases: TGTGCCAGCATTAACGGACTAGGTGCCTACGAGCAGTACTTC. The rearrangement links TRBV28 to TRBJ2-7, with TRBD2 matching over 7 bases. Trimming removed 7 bases from V and 2 bases from J; junction bases left unmatched: 8. CDR1 and CDR2 from the germline V gene are MDHEN and SYDVKM. This CDR3 spans 14 amino acids.

The V and J genes are TRBV30 and TRBJ1-5; 8 bases map to TRBD1. The V segment lost 0 bases and the J segment 3 bases; nucleotides outside the gene matches: 4. This CDR3 comprises 15 residues. In germline, CDR1 is GTSNPN, CDR2 SVGIG (reference sequence). The DNA for the CDR3 is TGTGCCTGGAGTGTGACAGGGGCATTCAATCAGCCCCAGCATTTT. Amino acids: CAWSVTGAFNQPQHF.

This chain uses TRBV7-2 with TRBJ2-5; 7 bases fit TRBD1. The CDR3 runs 16 residues. V trimming: 2 bases; J trimming: 4 bases; junction bases outside the gene matches: 10. The germline V gene encodes CDR1 SGHTA and CDR2 FQGNSA. This chain's CDR3 is CASSLYDRVYRETQYF. The CDR3 bases are TGTGCCAGCAGCTTATACGACAGGGTGTACCGAGAGACCCAGTACTTC. The full variable domain, its missing parts supplied by reference TRBV7-2 and TRBJ2-5, is GAGVSQSPSNKVTEKGKDVELRCDPISGHTALYWYRQSLGQGLEFLIYFQGNSAPDKSGLPSDRFSAERTGGSVSTLTIQRTQQEDSAVYLCASSLYDRVYRETQYFGPGTRLLVL.

The chain joins TRBV10-3 to TRBJ1-4; no clear D gene. Trimming pared 8 bases from V and 8 bases from J, leaving 18 bases between. The CDR3 is 14 amino acids. CDR1 ENHRY and CDR2 SYGVKD come from the germline V gene. The CDR3 reads CAISAGVVREKLFF. The CDR3 DNA reads TGTGCCATCTCCGCCGGGGTCGTTAGGGAAAAACTGTTTTTT.